One T cell receptor (beta chain) is described in this entry. Its recognized antigen is unknown. Per-base qualities were not stored, and no clone one base away is much larger. This sample was included in a study of blood T cell repertoires in COVID-19 (dated by TCRdb to 2018 to 2020). General notes on the study: The collaborator samples originated in the United States, Italy and Spain and spanned the acute and convalescent phases of COVID-19. The prospective study material was composed of cDNA or gDNA derived from T cells, B-cell-depleted T cells, or PBMCs. The dataset comprised deeply sampled blood TCRbeta repertoires from subjects exposed to, actively infected with, or recovered from COVID-19. The repertoires were released in a freely available public database intended as a resource for research on the immune response to SARS-CoV-2. The samples were drawn from the first 160 participants of the ongoing ImmuneRACE study and from roughly 1,300 subjects provided by 6 global collaborators. The sample metadata nearly always contained a de-identified subject ID, COVID-19 status, age in years and sex. Where HLA class I and class II types were available, the types were taken from metadata supplied by the sample provider, not from assay-based typing. Broader findings and caveats from the paper: Clinical and demographic metadata were provided uncurated, with the amount varying by source and participant.

In the prospective study, participants were about 18 to 89 years old, resided in about two dozen geographic areas of the United States, and were enrolled through a virtual design. In the prospective study, participants were assigned to cohorts based on the clinical history participants reported in a screening survey and a study questionnaire. Exposed participants had been in contact with someone with a PCR-confirmed or clinician-diagnosed COVID-19 case within 2 weeks of study entry. In the prospective study, mobile phlebotomists collected whole blood, serum and a nasopharyngeal or oropharyngeal swab from each participant. Over a 2-month period, participants in the prospective study had the option of providing additional blood draws and questionnaires. Blood samples from the prospective study were shipped frozen or at room temperature prior to DNA extraction. The immunoSEQ Assay, a bias-controlled multiplex PCR, was used to amplify TCRbeta CDR3 regions from genomic DNA. The original pipeline was this. The number of nucleated cells in each sample was estimated from the amplification of reference gene primers within the assay. Sequence reads were collapsed and filtered to measure the absolute abundance of every unique TCRbeta CDR3 rearrangement. Productive Simpson clonality was computed per sample as the square root of Simpson's diversity index over productive rearrangements. Held by TCRdb, this immuneACCESS table contains in-frame sequences only and omits some clones. Under half of the omission traces to an unresolved V gene where checked; the cause of the rest is unknown. D and trimming were read from the DNA, whereas the V and J calls and clone size are those reported in that table. Across this sample there are roughly 270,000 clones, with roughly 80% seen only once. Approximately 5% of the sample goes to the ten largest clones.

Via the germline V gene, CDR1 is KGHSH and CDR2 LQKENI. From its cysteine to its phenylalanine, the CDR3 spans 16 amino acids. The retained sequence is limited to the CDR3, 48 bases, with the frame set at the first base. The V end gives up 8 bases and the J end 1 base, leaving 6 bases in the junction not matched to a gene. In this chain, TRBV18 is recombined with TRBJ2-1; 12 middle bases align to TRBD2. This clonotype was obtained from a man between 35 and 55 years old who had been exposed to COVID-19. The specimen was PBMCs or T cells enriched from blood (not recorded which). The bases are TGTGCCAGCACCCGCCTAGCGGGAGGGTCCTACAATGAGCAGTTCTTC. It translates as CASTRLAGGSYNEQFF.